A few counts support the clone carrying this T cell receptor (beta chain). Its antigen is not known. The sample originates from a study of CD8 T cells in ankylosing spondylitis. TCR beta libraries were made by quantitative 5'-RACE with molecular barcodes. TCRdb reprocessed the 5' RACE reads via MiXCR and lists one record per CDR3 protein. The sample includes tens of thousands of distinct CDR3 sequences, 10% of them seen just once. Study findings and constraints: The clones that were linked to disease were reported to be significantly enriched in matched synovial fluid samples from ankylosing spondylitis patients. Blood of patients with ankylosing spondylitis appeared to be characterized by a TCR beta motif of fewer than 10 highly homologous variants.

This sequence was found in a male donor with ankylosing spondylitis or in good health (not recorded which). Sequences were obtained from blood, either unsorted or a sorted T cell fraction (not recorded which).

The CDR3 spells CASSLPGGREPNEQFF. The CDR3 coding sequence is TGTGCCAGTAGTTTACCCGGCGGGAGGGAACCAAATGAGCAGTTCTTC. The genes are TRBV19 and TRBJ2-1; 9 nucleotides agree with TRBD2. The CDR3 covers 16 residues. Germline V gene sequence: CDR1 LNHDA, CDR2 SQIVND (reference sequence). Unmatched junction bases numbered 12, after V lost 5 bases and J lost 7 bases.